This TCR beta chain was found in a study of blood T cell repertoires in COVID-19. About the research overall: Acute-phase and convalescent COVID-19 samples originated in the United States, Italy and Spain. PBMCs, B-cell-depleted T cells, or T cells provided the cDNA or gDNA that made up the material.

Trimming pared 3 bases from V and 4 bases from J, leaving 12 bases between. The CDR3 length is 13 residues. The germline V gene encodes CDR1 GTSNPN and CDR2 SVGIG (reference sequence). Authors' data handling: Reference gene primer amplification gave nucleated cell count estimates. Libraries were prepared by immunoSEQ multiplex PCR; TCRdb keeps only in-frame clonotypes and omits some of them. V, J and clone size are taken as reported in that table, and D and trimming were inferred from the DNA itself. The sample holds about 360,000 clones, less than 90% seen once. The Seattle site enrolled patients during active infection and followed them longitudinally.

The specimen was peripheral blood. The clonotype was recovered from a woman aged 55-69 years with COVID-19, enrolled during active disease. V usage is TRBV30 and J usage is TRBJ1-2; D is ambiguous. The CDR3 region has the DNA TGTGCCTGGAGCCCCAGGATCGTCTATGGCTACACCTTC. Its translation: CAWSPRIVYGYTF.